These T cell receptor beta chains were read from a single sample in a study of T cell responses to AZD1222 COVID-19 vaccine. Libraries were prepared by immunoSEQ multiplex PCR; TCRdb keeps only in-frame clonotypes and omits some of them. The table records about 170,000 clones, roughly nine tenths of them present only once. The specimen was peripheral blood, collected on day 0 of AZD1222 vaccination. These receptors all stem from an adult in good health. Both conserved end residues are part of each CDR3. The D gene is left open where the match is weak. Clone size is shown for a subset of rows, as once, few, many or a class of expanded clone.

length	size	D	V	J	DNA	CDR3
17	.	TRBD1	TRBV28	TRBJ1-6	TGTGCCAGCACAGGGACAGGAGGCCTCTTGAGTAATTCACCCCTCCACTTT	CASTGTGGLLSNSPLHF
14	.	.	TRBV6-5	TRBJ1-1	TGTGCCAGCAGCAACGCTTTGACAGACACTGAAGCTTTCTTT	CASSNALTDTEAFF
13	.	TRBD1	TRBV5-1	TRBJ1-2	TGCGCCAGCAGCGGACAGGGGATCCAAGGCTACACCTTC	CASSGQGIQGYTF
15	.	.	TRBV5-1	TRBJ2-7	TGCGCCAGCAGCTTGGCGGCCGAAGCAACCTACGAGCAGTACTTC	CASSLAAEATYEQYF
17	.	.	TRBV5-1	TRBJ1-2	TGCGCCAGCAGCTTGGCCGGAGGTCAAGCTTACAACTATGGCTACACCTTC	CASSLAGGQAYNYGYTF
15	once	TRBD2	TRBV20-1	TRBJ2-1	TGCAGTGCTAGTGGACTAGCGGGGGGCTACAATGAGCAGTTCTTC	CSASGLAGGYNEQFF
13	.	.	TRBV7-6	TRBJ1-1	TGTGCCAGCAGTAGGGGCATGAACACTGAAGCTTTCTTT	CASSRGMNTEAFF
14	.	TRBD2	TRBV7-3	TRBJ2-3	TGTGCCAGCAGCCACGGGACTAGGGAAGATACGCAGTATTTT	CASSHGTREDTQYF
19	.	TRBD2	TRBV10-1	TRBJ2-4	TGCGCCAGCAGTGATGGGGTAGCGGGGGGGCGATCCGTAGAAAACATTCAGTACTTC	CASSDGVAGGRSVENIQYF
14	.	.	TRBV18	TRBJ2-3	TGTGCCAGCTCACCAAGGGCAGTCACAGATACGCAGTATTTT	CASSPRAVTDTQYF
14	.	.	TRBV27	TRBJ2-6	TGTGCCAGCAGTTTATTTGCTGGGGCCAACGTCCTGACTTTC	CASSLFAGANVLTF
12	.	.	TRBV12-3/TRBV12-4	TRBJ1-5	TGTGCCAGCGCAGAATTAGGTCAGCCCCAGCATTTT	CASAELGQPQHF
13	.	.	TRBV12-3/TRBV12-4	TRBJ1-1	TGTGCCAGCAGTCCCCAAAGGAACACTGAAGCTTTCTTT	CASSPQRNTEAFF
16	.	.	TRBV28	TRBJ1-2	TGTGCCAGCAGTTCCACGCATCGCAGGAAGAACTATGGCTACACCTTC	CASSSTHRRKNYGYTF
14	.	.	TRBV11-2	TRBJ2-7	TGTGCCAGCAGCTTAGGCCCCAGCTCTTACGAGCAGTACTTC	CASSLGPSSYEQYF
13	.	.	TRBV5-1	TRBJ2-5	TGCGCCAGCAGCGATCACGAAGGAGAGACCCAGTACTTC	CASSDHEGETQYF
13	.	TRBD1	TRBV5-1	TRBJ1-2	TGCGCCAGCAGCCCGGACAGGGGCTATGGCTACACCTTC	CASSPDRGYGYTF
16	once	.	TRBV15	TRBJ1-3	TGTGCCACCAGCAGAGATCGACTATTGGGAGGAAACACCATATATTTT	CATSRDRLLGGNTIYF
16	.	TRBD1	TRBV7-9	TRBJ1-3	TGTGCCAGCAGTAACCAGGGACAGGCGTTCAGAAACACCATATATTTT	CASSNQGQAFRNTIYF
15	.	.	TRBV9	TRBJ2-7	TGTGCCAGCAGCGTTACGGGGGCGCTGGTCTACGAGCAGTACTTC	CASSVTGALVYEQYF
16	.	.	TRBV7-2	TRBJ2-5	TGTGCCAGCAGCTTAGTGGGGACCACATTCCCCGAGACCCAGTACTTC	CASSLVGTTFPETQYF
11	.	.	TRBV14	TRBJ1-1	TGTGCCAGCAGCCCCCTACCGGGAGCTTTCTTT	CASSPLPGAFF
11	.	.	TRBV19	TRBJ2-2	TGTGCCAGTAGTCGCACCGGGGAGCTGTTTTTT	CASSRTGELFF
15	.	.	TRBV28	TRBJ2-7	TGTGCCAGCAGTTCCCTCGGGACAAGTAAATACGAGCAGTACTTC	CASSSLGTSKYEQYF
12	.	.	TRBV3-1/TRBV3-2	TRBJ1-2	TGTGCCAGCAGCCAAGAGAGCTATGGCTACACCTTC	CASSQESYGYTF